This T cell receptor (beta chain) comes out of a study of shared clonotypes between healthy human individuals. CDR3 length: 11 residues. Looked up from germline, CDR1 is LNHDA and CDR2 is SQIVND (reference sequence). V trimming: 8 bases; J trimming: 11 bases; junction bases outside the gene matches: 5. As regards this clone: What it binds is unknown. This likely came from a read error, as a far larger clone is one base away.

Clones were read by immunoSEQ multiplex PCR, and TCRdb kept only the in-frame ones, dropping some. This table has about 490,000 clones, approximately 80% appearing once. The study's findings and limits: The expectation was that sequencing depth would affect clonotype sharing among donors.

This receptor was identified in a middle-aged woman in good health. Some clones in this sample may be carry-over from other donors' samples. Source material: PBMCs. The chain combines TRBV19 with TRBJ2-1, with 8 nucleotides matching TRBD1. The CDR3 loop is CASDRGYKQFF. DNA of the CDR3: TGTGCCAGTGACAGGGGCTATAAGCAGTTCTTC.